One T cell receptor (beta chain) is described in this entry. Its matching antigen is unknown. Terminally differentiated effector memory CD45RA+ cells were excluded by CCR7 positive selection of CD45RO-negative cells. Profiling relied on immunoSEQ multiplex PCR, and the TCRdb table lists in-frame clones only, not all of them. Seen here are about 1,900,000 clones, approximately 94% observed once, and the top ten hold 0.95% to 1.5%. The sample belongs to a study of shared clonotypes between healthy human individuals. Study findings and constraints: Owing to a small donor count, the genetic and exposure-history diversity represented was limited.

Germline CDR1 and CDR2: MDHEN and SYDVKM. The CDR3 spans 15 residues. Trimming took off 1 base at V and 3 bases at J, with 10 bases between the two ends. Sequenced material: naive CD8+ T cells sorted from blood. The V call is TRBV28, the J call TRBJ1-5; D remains unclear. The clonotype was recovered from a man aged 18 to 29 in good health. The CDR3 DNA follows: TGTGCCAGCAGTTTATTGTCCGTGAACAATCAGCCCCAGCATTTT. This translates into CASSLLSVNNQPQHF.